Listed here is a single TCR beta chain. The antigen this receptor binds is unknown. No much larger clone is present one base from it, and per-base qualities are unavailable. TCR CDR3 regions were amplified from genomic DNA by multiplex PCR using the deep immunoSEQ assay. For each cell subset, the extracted genomic DNA was distributed evenly across all wells of several immunoSEQ 96-well plates, and each plate served as one replicate. For sorted subsets, 200 to 250 ng of genomic DNA, equivalent to 25,000 to 30,000 T cell genomes, went into each replicate PCR. Purified libraries were measured with a Qubit 3.0 fluorometer, size-checked on a Bioanalyzer 2100, and measured again with the KAPA Library Quantification kit. A separate single-read 150-cycle Illumina NextSeq 550 flow cell was used to sequence each immunoSEQ 96-well plate. Per the original workflow: Because the immunoSEQ output held only junctional sequences and lacked quality scores, the filtering could not match the filtering applied to full-length reads. To assign V/J genes and CDR3, sequences were annotated against IMGT germline references using PyIR, a Python wrapper for IgBLAST v1.9. Any read was removed if the V/J assignment was weak (E-value above 1e-6), the CDR3 was missing, or the read contained stop codons, out-of-frame junctions, or ambiguous translated residues. A V3J clonotype was defined by an identical inferred V gene, J gene, and CDR3 amino acid sequence. Percentage overlap between repertoires was computed as shared unique clonotypes divided by the size of the smaller repertoire. Three approaches were used to assess repertoire richness: RTK rarefaction, the Chao1 estimator, and Recon v2.1 estimates of unobserved clonotypes. Generation probabilities were computed with OLGA for all TCRbeta clonotypes obtained by the gDNA method from several donors. TCRdb stores this immuneACCESS table with in-frame sequences only. Part of the clones is absent; in the studies checked, under half of the shortfall reflects unresolved V genes, and no reason is known for the rest. D and trimming come from the DNA, and the V and J calls and clone size come from that table. For this sample there are approximately 1.9 million clones; about 94% appear just once. The ten largest clones represent about 1.6% of the sample.

These data are taken from a study of shared clonotypes between healthy human individuals (dated by TCRdb to the early 2020s). Notes on the research overall: Three men and a couple of women, aged 18 to 49 years, made up the cohort. For each donor, three plates each were used for CD4 naive and CD4 memory, two plates were used for CD8 naive, and one plate was used for CD8 memory. Blood TCR repertoires of about five healthy adults were deeply sequenced to estimate repertoire size and the extent of clonotype sharing between individuals. Different laboratories and diverse techniques were used to prepare libraries and sequence TCR repertoires, to increase sequencing depth and limit assay-specific biases. Between about 0.94 and 8.9 billion PBMCs per donor were obtained by leukapheresis.

The investigation overall reported the following: Pairwise subsampling indicated that sequencing depth was expected to affect the degree of clonotype sharing among donors. Sampling was limited to blood, and TCR repertoires in tissue likely differ from TCR repertoires in blood. Compared with non-shared clonotypes, the clonotypes found in all four sorted-subset donors had higher generation probabilities. Because the study included a small number of donors, the genetic and exposure-history diversity represented was limited. Larger estimated clonotype richness was generally found for naive subsets than for memory subsets. Around 5.4% of naive CD4, 3% to 4% of naive CD8, roughly 2.5% of memory CD4, and 0.4% of memory CD8 clonotypes were shared across a handful of donors. Incomplete sequencing was indicated by rarefaction of sorted-subset datasets, despite the large sequencing depth.

There are 13 amino acids in the CDR3, from cysteine to phenylalanine inclusive. Only the CDR3 DNA stays, 39 bases, in frame from base 1. In the germline V gene (reference sequence), CDR1 corresponds to LNHNV and CDR2 to YYDKDF. The V and J ends are trimmed by 5 bases and 4 bases, leaving 11 bases between them. For the CD8 naive samples, CD45RO-negative cells were positively selected for CCR7, yielding a CD45RA+CCR7+ population from which TemRA cells were excluded. The donors were healthy, HIV-negative adults with no recently reported acute infections or vaccinations. All donors were Caucasian adults living in Nashville, Tennessee, USA. After blood collection by leukapheresis, PBMCs were isolated using Ficoll-Histopaque density gradient centrifugation and then cryopreserved in the vapor phase of liquid nitrogen. Analytical flow cytometry was used to check the purity and quantity of each magnetically sorted T cell population. Genomic DNA was isolated from every sorted fraction and measured by UV absorbance on a Nanodrop 2000c.

Source material: naive CD8+ T cells from PBMCs. Interpreted using the paper, the cell subset or site label stands for: CD45RA+CCR7+. The sequence came from a man aged 18 to 29 in good health. Some clones in this sample may be carry-over from other donors' samples. The chain uses TRBV15 and TRBJ2-5, with the D gene not clear enough to name. The DNA is as follows: TGTGCCACCAGCGAGCTTCTACGAGAGACCCAGTACTTC. This encodes CATSELLRETQYF. The reference TRBV15 and TRBJ2-5 proteins fill in what lies around the CDR3, so the full variable domain reads DAMVIQNPRYQVTQFGKPVTLSCSQTLNHNVMYWYQQKSSQAPKLLFHYYDKDFNNEADTPDNFQSRRPNTSFCFLDIRSPGLGDTAMYLCATSELLRETQYFGPGTRLLVL.